The entry that follows covers one T cell receptor beta chain sequence. At the DNA level, this CDR3 is encoded by other sequences in the same sample as well. The data were obtained in a study of blood T cell repertoires in COVID-19. Study information: Whether acute or convalescent, the COVID-19 samples came from the United States, Italy and Spain.

Original processing methods: Cell counts per sample came from amplifying reference gene primers. Sequencing was performed with immunoSEQ multiplex PCR; in TCRdb, only in-frame clones are kept and a portion is missing. That table is the source of V, J and clone size, and D and trimming were worked out from the DNA. The sample shows about 670,000 clones, 75% to 90% of them seen only once. CDR3 length: 12 residues. Trimming removed 1 base at V and 7 bases at J, with 7 bases between. This clonotype originated in a woman aged 18-29 years with acute or convalescent COVID-19. This chain links TRBV12-3 or TRBV12-4 with TRBJ1-1; unclear D gene. Sequencing used peripheral blood. The CDR3 DNA reads TGTGCCAGCAGTTTAGGTGGAGATGAAGCTTTCTTT. Residues: CASSLGGDEAFF.